This T cell receptor beta chain comes out of a study of shared clonotypes between healthy human individuals. Notes on the study in general: In contrast to clonotypes shared by all four donors, non-shared clonotypes had lower generation probabilities. Sharing across a few donors was seen in 4% to 5% of naive CD4 clonotypes.

A deep-level run was used for the assay. Sorted-subset replicate PCR reactions contained 200 ng DNA, corresponding to about 30,000 T cell genomes. Produced via immunoSEQ multiplex PCR; TCRdb's table is partial and in-frame only. The table includes millions of clones, approximately 95% detected once. Positive CCR7 selection of CD45RO-negative cells yielded the naive CD8 cells, and terminally differentiated effector memory CD45RA+ cells were excluded. CDR1 SGHVS and CDR2 FQNEAQ come from the germline V gene. The trim removed 4 bases at V and 5 bases at J, leaving 8 bases unmatched. This CDR3 region has 16 residues. Remarks on this clone: Its antigen is still unknown.

V usage is TRBV7-8 and J usage is TRBJ2-2; 9 nucleotides align to TRBD2. This TCR was sampled from a man aged 18 to 30 in good health. The material sequenced was naive CD8+ T cells sorted from blood. The CDR3 DNA follows: TGTGCCAGCAGCTACTGGGGTAGCGGGAGTACCGGGGAGCTGTTTTTT. Translating gives CASSYWGSGSTGELFF.